This TCR beta chain was found in a study of T cell repertoires in cytomegalovirus infection (dated by TCRdb to between 2018 and 2021). Broadly, across the study: Alongside well-studied HLA-B-restricted epitopes, the peptide stimulations were aimed at recently identified HLA-C-restricted CMV epitopes, whose presentation resists viral immunomodulation. Because public TCR beta signatures pointed to carriage of CMV infection together with the matching HLA type, the HLA type of each donor mattered for the analysis.

V gives up 0 bases and J gives up 6 bases, and the segment between their germline ends measures 6 bases. The CDR3 holds 13 amino acids from the cysteine to the phenylalanine. The read is trimmed to its CDR3 DNA, 39 bases read in frame from base 1. According to the germline V gene, CDR1 reads MGHRA and CDR2 reads YSYEKL. This clonotype came up a few times. Which antigen it targets is not known. Within one base of it there is no much larger clone, and no base qualities were kept. Results and caveats for the whole study, not just this receptor: Carriers of CMV infection plus the relevant HLA type were discriminated by the cumulative frequency of public TCR beta family members in the study cohort and in an independent approximately 400-donor cohort. The ex vivo response was dominated by HLA-C-restricted CMV-specific TCR beta clonotypes, which also provided the single most frequent clonotype in two of eight donors.

The run used an Illumina HiSeq 1500. TCRdb handled the public reads itself, with Q25 trimming in fastp and clone calling in MiXCR, and kept productive beta chains. Every CDR3 protein is listed once, alongside the most common genes and DNA of its rows. The sample yields some 350,000 distinct CDR3 sequences; 25% to 35% were counted once. The ten largest clonotypes hold 20% of the sample. The sample's treatment or condition label, in plain terms: in vitro stimulation with specific CMV peptide epitopes to enrich CMV-specific T cells. This material consisted of cultured PBMCs, taken from culture after CMV antigen stimulation. The origin of this receptor is a human donor in good health (CMV status not recorded). Some clones in this sample may be carry-over from other donors' samples. The chain is made from TRBV4-1 and TRBJ2-1; a confident D gene designation cannot be given. The bases are TGCGCCAGCAGCCAAGATCTGGGCAATGAGCAGTTCTTC. It specifies CASSQDLGNEQFF.